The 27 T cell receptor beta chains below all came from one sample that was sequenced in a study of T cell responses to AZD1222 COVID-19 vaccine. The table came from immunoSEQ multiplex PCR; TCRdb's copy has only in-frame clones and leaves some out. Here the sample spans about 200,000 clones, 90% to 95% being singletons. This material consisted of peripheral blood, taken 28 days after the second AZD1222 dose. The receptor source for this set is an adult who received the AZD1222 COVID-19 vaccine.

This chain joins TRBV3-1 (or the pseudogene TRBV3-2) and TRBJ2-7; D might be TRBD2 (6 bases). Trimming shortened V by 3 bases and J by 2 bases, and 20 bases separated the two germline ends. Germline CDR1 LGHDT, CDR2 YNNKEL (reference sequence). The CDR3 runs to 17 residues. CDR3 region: CASSQTMRSGLTYEQYF. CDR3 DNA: TGTGCCAGCAGCCAGACGATGAGAAGCGGGTTAACCTACGAGCAGTACTTC.

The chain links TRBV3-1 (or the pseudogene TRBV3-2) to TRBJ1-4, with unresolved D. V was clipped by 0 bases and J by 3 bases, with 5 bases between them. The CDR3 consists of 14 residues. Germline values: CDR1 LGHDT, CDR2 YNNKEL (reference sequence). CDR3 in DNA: TGTGCCAGCAGCCAAGAGCAGGCTAATGAAAAACTGTTTTTT. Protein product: CASSQEQANEKLFF.

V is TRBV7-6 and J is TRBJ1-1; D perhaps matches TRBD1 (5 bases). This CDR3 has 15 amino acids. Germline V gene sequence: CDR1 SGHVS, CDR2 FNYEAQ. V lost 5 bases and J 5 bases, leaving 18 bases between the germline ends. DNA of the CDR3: TGTGCCAGCAGCCAGGGAGGGGTCGGCGGTACTGAAGCTTTCTTT. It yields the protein CASSQGGVGGTEAFF.

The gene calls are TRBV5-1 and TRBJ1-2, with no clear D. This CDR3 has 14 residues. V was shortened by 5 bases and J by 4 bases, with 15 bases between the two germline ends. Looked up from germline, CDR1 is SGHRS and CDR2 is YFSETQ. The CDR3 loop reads CASSLGGRFYGYTF. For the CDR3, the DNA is TGCGCCAGCAGTCTTGGTGGACGGTTCTATGGCTACACCTTC.

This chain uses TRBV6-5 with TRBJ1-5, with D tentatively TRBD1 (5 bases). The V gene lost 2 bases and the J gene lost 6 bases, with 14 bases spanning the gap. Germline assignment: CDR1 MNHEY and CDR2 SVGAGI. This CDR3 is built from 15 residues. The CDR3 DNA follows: TGTGCCAGCAGTTACGCCCGCACAGGAGTTCAGCCCCAGCATTTT. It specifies CASSYARTGVQPQHF.

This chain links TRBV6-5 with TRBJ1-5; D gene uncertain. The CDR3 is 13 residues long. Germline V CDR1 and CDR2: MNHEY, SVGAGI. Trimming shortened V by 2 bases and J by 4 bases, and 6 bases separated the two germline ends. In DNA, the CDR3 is TGTGCCAGCAGTTACAACCAGAATCAGCCCCAGCATTTT. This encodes CASSYNQNQPQHF.

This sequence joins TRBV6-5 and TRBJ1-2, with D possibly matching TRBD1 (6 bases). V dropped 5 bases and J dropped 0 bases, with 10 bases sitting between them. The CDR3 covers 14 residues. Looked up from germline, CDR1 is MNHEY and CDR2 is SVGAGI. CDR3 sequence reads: CASSRDTANYGYTF. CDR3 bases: TGTGCCAGCAGTCGGGACACAGCTAACTATGGCTACACCTTC.

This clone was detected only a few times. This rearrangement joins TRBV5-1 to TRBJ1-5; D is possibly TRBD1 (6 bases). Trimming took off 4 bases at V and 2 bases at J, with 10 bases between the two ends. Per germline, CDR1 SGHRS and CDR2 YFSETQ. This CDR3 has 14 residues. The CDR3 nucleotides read TGCGCCAGCAGCCCGGACAGCCGCAATCAGCCCCAGCATTTT. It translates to CASSPDSRNQPQHF.

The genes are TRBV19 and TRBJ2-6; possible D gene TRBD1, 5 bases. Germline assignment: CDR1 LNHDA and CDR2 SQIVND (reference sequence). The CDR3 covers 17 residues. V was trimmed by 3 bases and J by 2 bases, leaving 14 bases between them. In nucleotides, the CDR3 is TGTGCCAGTAGTATGGACCAGGGAACTCCTGGGGCCAACGTCCTGACTTTC. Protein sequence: CASSMDQGTPGANVLTF. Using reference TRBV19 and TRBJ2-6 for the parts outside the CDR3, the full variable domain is DGGITQSPKYLFRKEGQNVTLSCEQNLNHDAMYWYRQDPGQGLRLIYYSQIVNDFQKGDIAEGYSVSREKKESFPLTVTSAQKNPTAFYLCASSMDQGTPGANVLTFGAGSRLTVL.

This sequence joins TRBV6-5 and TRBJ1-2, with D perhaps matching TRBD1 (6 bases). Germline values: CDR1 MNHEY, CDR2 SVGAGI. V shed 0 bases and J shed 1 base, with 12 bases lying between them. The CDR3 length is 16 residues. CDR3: CASSYSRTVINYGYTF. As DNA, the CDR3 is TGTGCCAGCAGTTACTCACGGACAGTTATTAACTATGGCTACACCTTC.

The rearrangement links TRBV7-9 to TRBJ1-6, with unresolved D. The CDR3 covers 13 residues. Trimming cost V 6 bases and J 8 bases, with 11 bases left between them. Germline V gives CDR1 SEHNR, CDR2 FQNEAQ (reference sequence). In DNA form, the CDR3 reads TGTGCCAGCAGGGAGGAGTGGGATTCACCCCTCCACTTT. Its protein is CASREEWDSPLHF.

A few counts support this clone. The CDR3 region is CASSLFSAGSEAFF. The CDR3 nucleotides are TGTGCCAGCAGTTTATTTTCCGCGGGGTCTGAAGCTTTCTTT. The rearrangement links TRBV28 to TRBJ1-1; D is unclear. V was cut by 1 base and J by 6 bases, with 12 bases left in between. The V gene's germline CDR1 is MDHEN and CDR2 SYDVKM. The CDR3 is 14 amino acids.

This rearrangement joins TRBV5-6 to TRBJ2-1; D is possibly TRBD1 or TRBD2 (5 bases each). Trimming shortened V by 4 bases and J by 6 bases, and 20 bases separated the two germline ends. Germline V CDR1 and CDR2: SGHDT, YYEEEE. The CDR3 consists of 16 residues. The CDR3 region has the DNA TGTGCCAGCAGCCCGACCCCCGGGACGAATCTCAATGAGCAGTTCTTC. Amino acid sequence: CASSPTPGTNLNEQFF.

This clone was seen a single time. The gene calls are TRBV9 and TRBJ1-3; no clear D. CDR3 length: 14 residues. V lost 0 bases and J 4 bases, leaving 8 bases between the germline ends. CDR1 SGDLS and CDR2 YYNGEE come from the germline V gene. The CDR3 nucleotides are TGTGCCAGCAGCGTAGTCTCGGAGGGAAACACCATATATTTT. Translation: CASSVVSEGNTIYF.

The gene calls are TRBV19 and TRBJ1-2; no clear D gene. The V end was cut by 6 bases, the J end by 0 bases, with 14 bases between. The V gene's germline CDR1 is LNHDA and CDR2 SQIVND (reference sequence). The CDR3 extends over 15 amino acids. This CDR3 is CASRPPRRSNYGYTF. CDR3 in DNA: TGTGCCAGTAGACCTCCTCGGCGGTCTAACTATGGCTACACCTTC.

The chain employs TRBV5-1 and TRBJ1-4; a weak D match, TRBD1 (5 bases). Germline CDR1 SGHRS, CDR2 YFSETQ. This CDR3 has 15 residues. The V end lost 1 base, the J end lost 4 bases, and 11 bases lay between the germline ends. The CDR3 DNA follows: TGCGCCAGCAGCTTGAAGGGGCAGAGTAATGAAAAACTGTTTTTT. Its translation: CASSLKGQSNEKLFF.

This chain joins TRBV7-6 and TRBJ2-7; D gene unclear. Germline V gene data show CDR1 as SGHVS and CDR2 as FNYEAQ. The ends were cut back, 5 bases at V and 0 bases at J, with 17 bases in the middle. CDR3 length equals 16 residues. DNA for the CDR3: TGTGCCAGCAGCGTCGGCCCCAGAGAGAACTCCTACGAGCAGTACTTC. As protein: CASSVGPRENSYEQYF.

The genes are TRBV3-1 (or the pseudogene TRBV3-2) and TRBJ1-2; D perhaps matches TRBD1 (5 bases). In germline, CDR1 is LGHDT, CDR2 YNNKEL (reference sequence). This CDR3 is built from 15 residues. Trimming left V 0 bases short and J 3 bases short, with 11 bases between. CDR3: CASSQDAQGDYGYTF. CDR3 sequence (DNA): TGTGCCAGCAGCCAAGATGCCCAGGGAGACTATGGCTACACCTTC.

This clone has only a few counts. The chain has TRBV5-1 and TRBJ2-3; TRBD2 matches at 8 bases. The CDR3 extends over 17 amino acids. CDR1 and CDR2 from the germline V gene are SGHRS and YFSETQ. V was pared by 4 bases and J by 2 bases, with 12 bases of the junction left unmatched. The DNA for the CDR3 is TGCGCCAGCAGCCCCTGGGGTGCGGGGGGCCTCACAGATACGCAGTATTTT. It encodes CASSPWGAGGLTDTQYF.

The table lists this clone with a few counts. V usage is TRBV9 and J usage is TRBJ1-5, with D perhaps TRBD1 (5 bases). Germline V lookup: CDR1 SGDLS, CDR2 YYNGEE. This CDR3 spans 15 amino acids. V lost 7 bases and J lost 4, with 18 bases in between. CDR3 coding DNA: TGTGCCAGCGCCTCGGATGGGGGGATGAATCAGCCCCAGCATTTT. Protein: CASASDGGMNQPQHF. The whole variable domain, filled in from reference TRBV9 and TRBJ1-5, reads DSGVTQTPKHLITATGQRVTLRCSPRSGDLSVYWYQQSLDQGLQFLIQYYNGEERAKGNILERFSAQQFPDLHSELNLSSLELGDSALYFCASASDGGMNQPQHFGDGTRLSIL.

CDR3 nucleotide sequence: TGTGCCAGCAGCTTAGGCCCTAGCGGGGGGCCAAGCTCCTACAATGAGCAGTTCTTC. This codes for CASSLGPSGGPSSYNEQFF. V usage is TRBV11-2 and J usage is TRBJ2-1; TRBD2 aligns across 11 bases. The CDR3 is 19 amino acids. The germline gives CDR1 SGHAT, CDR2 FQNNGV. V shed 1 base and J 0 bases; nucleotides not matched to a gene: 8. The variable domain in full, completed from reference TRBV11-2 and TRBJ2-1, reads EAGVAQSPRYKIIEKRQSVAFWCNPISGHATLYWYQQILGQGPKLLIQFQNNGVVDDSQLPKDRFSAERLKGVDSTLKIQPAKLEDSAVYLCASSLGPSGGPSSYNEQFFGPGTRLTVL.

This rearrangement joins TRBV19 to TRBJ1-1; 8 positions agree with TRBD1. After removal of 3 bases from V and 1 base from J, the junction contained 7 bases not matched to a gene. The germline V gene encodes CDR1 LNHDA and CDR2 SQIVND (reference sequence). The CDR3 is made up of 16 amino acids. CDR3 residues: CASSMVAGGRNTEAFF. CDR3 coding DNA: TGTGCCAGTAGTATGGTAGCAGGGGGCAGGAACACTGAAGCTTTCTTT.

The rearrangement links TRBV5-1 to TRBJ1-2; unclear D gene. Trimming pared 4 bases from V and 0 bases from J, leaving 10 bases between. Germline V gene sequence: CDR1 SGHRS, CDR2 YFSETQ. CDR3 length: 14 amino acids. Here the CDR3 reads CASSEVQTNYGYTF. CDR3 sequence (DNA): TGCGCCAGCAGCGAGGTACAGACTAACTATGGCTACACCTTC.

The CDR3: CSVEGGSSRGYTF. As DNA, the CDR3 is TGCAGCGTTGAAGGTGGCAGCAGTCGTGGCTACACCTTC. This chain links TRBV29-1 with TRBJ1-2; no definite D call. CDR3 length: 13 amino acids. CDR1 is SQVTM, CDR2 ANQGSEA, per germline. V lost 1 base to trimming and J lost 7 bases, with 13 bases between them. Complete variable domain (other parts from reference TRBV29-1 and TRBJ1-2): SAVISQKPSRDICQRGTSLTIQCQVDSQVTMMFWYRQQPGQSLTLIATANQGSEATYESGFVIDKFPISRPNLTFSTLTVSNMSPEDSSIYLCSVEGGSSRGYTFGSGTRLTVV.

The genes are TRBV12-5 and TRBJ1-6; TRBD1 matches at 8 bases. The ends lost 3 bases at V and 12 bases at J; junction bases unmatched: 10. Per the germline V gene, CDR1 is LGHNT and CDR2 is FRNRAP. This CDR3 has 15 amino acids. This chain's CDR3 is CASGFWTGPNRPLHF. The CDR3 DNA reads TGTGCTAGTGGTTTTTGGACAGGGCCTAACAGACCCCTCCACTTT.

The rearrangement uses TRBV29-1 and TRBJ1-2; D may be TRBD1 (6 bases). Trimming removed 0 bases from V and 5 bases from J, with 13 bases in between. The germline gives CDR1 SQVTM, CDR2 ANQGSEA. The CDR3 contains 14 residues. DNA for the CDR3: TGCAGCGTTGAAGACACGGGCAGGGGATATGGCTACACCTTC. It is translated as CSVEDTGRGYGYTF.

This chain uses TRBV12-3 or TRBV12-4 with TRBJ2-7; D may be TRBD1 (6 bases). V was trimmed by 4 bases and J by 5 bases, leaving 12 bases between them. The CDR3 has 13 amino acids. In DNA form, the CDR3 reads TGTGCCAGCAGTTCCACAGGGCTCAACGAGCAGTACTTC. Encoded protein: CASSSTGLNEQYF.